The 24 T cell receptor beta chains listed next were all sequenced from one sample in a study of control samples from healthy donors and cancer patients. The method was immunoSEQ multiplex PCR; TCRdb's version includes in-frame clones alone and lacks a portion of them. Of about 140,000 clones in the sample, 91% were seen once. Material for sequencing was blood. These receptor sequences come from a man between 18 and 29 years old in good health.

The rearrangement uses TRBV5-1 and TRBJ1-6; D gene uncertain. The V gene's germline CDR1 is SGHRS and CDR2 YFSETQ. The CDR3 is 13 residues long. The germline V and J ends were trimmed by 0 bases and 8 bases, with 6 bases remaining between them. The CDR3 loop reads CASSLATDSPLHF. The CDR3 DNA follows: TGCGCCAGCAGCTTGGCCACGGATTCACCCCTCCACTTT. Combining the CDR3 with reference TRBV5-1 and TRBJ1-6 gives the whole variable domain KAGVTQTPRYLIKTRGQQVTLSCSPISGHRSVSWYQQTPGQGLQFLFEYFSETQRNKGNFPGRFSGRQFSNSRSEMNVSTLELGDSALYLCASSLATDSPLHFGNGTRLTVT.

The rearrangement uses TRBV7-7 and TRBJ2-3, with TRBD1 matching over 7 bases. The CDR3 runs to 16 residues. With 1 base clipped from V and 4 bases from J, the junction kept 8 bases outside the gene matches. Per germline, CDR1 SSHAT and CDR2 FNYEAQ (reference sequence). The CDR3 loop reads CASSLGVGGEADTQYF. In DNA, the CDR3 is TGTGCCAGCAGCTTAGGGGTAGGGGGCGAGGCAGATACGCAGTATTTT.

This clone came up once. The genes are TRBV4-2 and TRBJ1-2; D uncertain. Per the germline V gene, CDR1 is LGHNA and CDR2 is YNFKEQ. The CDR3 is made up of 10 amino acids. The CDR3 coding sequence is TGTGTCCCTTTGGACTATGGCTACACCTTC. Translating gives CVPLDYGYTF.

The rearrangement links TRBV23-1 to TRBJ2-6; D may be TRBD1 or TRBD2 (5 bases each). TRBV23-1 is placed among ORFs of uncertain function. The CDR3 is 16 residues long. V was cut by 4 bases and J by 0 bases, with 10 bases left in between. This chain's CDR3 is CASSRGSPSGANVLTF. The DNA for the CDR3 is TGCGCCAGCAGTCGGGGGTCGCCCTCTGGGGCCAACGTCCTGACTTTC.

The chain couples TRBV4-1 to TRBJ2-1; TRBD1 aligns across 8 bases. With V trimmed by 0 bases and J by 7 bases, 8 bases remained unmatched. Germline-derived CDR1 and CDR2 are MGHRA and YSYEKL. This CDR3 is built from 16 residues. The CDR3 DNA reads TGCGCCAGCAGCCAAGATTCAGTGACAGGGGTGAATGAGCAGTTCTTC. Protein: CASSQDSVTGVNEQFF.

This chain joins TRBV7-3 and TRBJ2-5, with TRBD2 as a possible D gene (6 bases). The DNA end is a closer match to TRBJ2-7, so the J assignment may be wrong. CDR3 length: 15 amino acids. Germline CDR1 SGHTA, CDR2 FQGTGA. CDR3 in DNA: TGTGCCAGCAGCCCGGGAGAAGAGGTGATCTACGAGCAGTACTTC. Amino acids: CASSPGEEVIYEQYF.

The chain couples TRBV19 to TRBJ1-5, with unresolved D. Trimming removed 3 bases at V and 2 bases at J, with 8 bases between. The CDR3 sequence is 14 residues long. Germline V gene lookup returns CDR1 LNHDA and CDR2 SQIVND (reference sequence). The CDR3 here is CASSMPPRNQPQHF. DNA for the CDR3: TGTGCCAGTAGTATGCCCCCACGCAATCAGCCCCAGCATTTT.

In DNA form, the CDR3 reads TGCGCCAGCAGTGATGAGGGGTTAAGGGAAAAACTGTTTTTT. It codes for CASSDEGLREKLFF. V is TRBV10-2 and J is TRBJ1-4; tentatively, D is TRBD1 (5 bases). The CDR3 is 14 amino acids. Germline CDR1 reads WSHSY; CDR2 reads SAAADI. Trimming took 3 bases from V and 8 from J, leaving 13 bases between them.

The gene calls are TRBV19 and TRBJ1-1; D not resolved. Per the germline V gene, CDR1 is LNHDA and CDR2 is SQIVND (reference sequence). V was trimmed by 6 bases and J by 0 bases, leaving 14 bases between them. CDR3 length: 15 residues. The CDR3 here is CASRSEGSMNTEAFF. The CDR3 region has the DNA TGTGCCAGTAGATCGGAGGGTTCGATGAACACTGAAGCTTTCTTT.

Here the CDR3 reads CASSLASPGDTQYF. In nucleotides, the CDR3 is TGCGCCAGCAGCTTGGCTAGCCCCGGGGATACGCAGTATTTT. This chain uses TRBV5-1 with TRBJ2-3, with TRBD2 as a possible D gene (5 bases). Germline V gene lookup returns CDR1 SGHRS and CDR2 YFSETQ. This CDR3 spans 14 amino acids. With 0 bases removed from V and 6 bases from J, the gap between germline ends came to 11 bases.

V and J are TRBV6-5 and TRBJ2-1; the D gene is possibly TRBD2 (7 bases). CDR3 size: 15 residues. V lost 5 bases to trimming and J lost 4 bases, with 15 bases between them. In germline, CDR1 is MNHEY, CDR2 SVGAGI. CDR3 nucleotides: TGTGCCAGCAGTCTCCGGGGGGCCCGTTACAATGAGCAGTTCTTC. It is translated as CASSLRGARYNEQFF.

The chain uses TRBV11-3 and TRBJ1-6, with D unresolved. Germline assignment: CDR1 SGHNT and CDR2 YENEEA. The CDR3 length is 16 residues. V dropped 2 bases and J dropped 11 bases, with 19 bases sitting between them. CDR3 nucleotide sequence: TGTGCCAGCAGCTTAATCTGGTGGCGGGTTAACACACCCCTCCACTTT. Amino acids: CASSLIWWRVNTPLHF.

The CDR3 DNA is TGTGCCAGCAGTGTTCCCAGGGGTCAGGTTGAAAAACTGTTTTTT. Its translation: CASSVPRGQVEKLFF. The chain recombines TRBV25-1 with TRBJ1-4, with a possible D match to TRBD1 (6 bases). The V and J ends lost 4 bases and 7 bases respectively, with 16 bases between them. CDR1 and CDR2 from the germline V gene are MGHDK and SYGVNS. The length of the CDR3 is 15 residues. The full variable domain, in which reference TRBV25-1 and TRBJ1-4 provide the parts outside the CDR3, is EADIYQTPRYLVIGTGKKITLECSQTMGHDKMYWYQQDPGMELHLIHYSYGVNSTEKGDLSSESTVSRIRTEHFPLTLESARPSHTSQYLCASSVPRGQVEKLFFGSGTQLSVL.

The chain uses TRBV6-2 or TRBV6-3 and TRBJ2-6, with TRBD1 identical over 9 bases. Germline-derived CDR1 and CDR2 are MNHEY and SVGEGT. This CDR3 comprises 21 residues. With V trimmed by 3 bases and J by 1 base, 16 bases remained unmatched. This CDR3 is CASSYLRSRDRVTSGANVLTF. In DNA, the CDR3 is TGTGCCAGCAGTTATCTACGGTCCCGGGACAGGGTTACTTCTGGGGCCAACGTCCTGACTTTC.

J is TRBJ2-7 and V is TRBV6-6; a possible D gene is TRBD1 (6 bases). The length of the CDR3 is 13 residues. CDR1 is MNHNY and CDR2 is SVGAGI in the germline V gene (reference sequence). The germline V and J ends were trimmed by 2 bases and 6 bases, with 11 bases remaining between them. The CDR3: CASSYGQGSEQYF. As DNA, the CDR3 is TGTGCCAGCAGTTACGGGCAGGGGAGCGAGCAGTACTTC.

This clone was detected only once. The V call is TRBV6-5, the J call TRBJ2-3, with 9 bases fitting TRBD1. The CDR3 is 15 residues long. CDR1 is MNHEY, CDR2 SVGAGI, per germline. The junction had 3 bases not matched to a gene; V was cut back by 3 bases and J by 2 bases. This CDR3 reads CASSYGDRATDTQYF. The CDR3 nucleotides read TGTGCCAGCAGTTATGGGGACAGGGCCACAGATACGCAGTATTTT.

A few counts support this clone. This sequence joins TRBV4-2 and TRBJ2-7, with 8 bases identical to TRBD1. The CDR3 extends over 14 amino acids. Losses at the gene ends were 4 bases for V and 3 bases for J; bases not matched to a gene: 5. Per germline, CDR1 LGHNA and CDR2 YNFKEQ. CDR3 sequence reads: CASSLRTGNYEQYF. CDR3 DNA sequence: TGTGCCAGCAGCCTCCGGACAGGGAACTACGAGCAGTACTTC.

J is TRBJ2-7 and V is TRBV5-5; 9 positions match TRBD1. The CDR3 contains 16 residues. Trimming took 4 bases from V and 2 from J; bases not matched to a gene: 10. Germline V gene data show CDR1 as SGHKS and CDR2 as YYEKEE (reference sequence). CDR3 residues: CASSPGGDRVPYEQYF. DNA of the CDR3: TGTGCCAGCAGCCCAGGCGGGGACAGGGTACCCTACGAGCAGTACTTC.

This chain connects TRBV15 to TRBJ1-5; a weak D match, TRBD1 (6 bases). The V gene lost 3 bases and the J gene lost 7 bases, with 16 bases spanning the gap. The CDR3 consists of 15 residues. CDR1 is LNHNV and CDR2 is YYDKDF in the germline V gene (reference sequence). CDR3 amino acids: CATSSTYREEQPQHF. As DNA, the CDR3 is TGTGCCACCAGCAGCACTTACAGGGAGGAGCAGCCCCAGCATTTT.

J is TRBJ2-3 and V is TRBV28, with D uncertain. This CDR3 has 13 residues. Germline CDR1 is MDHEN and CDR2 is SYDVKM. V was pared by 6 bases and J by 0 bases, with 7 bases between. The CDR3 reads CASSLSSTDTQYF. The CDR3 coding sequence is TGTGCCAGCAGCCTCAGTAGCACAGATACGCAGTATTTT.

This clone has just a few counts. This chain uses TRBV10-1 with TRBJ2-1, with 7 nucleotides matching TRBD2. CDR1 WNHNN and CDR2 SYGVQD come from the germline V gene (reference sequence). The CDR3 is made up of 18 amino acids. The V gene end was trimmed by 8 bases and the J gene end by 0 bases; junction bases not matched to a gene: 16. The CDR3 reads CASPLRWQGLSSYNEQFF. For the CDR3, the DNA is TGCGCCAGCCCTCTGAGATGGCAGGGACTAAGCTCCTACAATGAGCAGTTCTTC.

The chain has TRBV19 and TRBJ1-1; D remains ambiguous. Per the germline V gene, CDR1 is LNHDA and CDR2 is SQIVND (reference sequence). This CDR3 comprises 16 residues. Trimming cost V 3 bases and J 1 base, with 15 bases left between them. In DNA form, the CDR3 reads TGTGCCAGTAGTATTCCAAGTGGCAGACCGAACACTGAAGCTTTCTTT. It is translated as CASSIPSGRPNTEAFF.

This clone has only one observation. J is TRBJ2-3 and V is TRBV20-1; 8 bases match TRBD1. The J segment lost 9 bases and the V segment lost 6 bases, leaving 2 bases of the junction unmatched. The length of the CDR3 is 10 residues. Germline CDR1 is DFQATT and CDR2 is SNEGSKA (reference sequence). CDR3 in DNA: TGCAGTGCCTGGACAGGGACGCAGTATTTT. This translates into CSAWTGTQYF.

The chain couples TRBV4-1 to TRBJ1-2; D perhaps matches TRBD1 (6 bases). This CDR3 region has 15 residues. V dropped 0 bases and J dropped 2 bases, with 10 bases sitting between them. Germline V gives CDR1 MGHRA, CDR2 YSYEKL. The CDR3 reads CASSQDRTDNYGYTF. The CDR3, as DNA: TGCGCCAGCAGCCAAGATCGGACAGACAACTATGGCTACACCTTC.